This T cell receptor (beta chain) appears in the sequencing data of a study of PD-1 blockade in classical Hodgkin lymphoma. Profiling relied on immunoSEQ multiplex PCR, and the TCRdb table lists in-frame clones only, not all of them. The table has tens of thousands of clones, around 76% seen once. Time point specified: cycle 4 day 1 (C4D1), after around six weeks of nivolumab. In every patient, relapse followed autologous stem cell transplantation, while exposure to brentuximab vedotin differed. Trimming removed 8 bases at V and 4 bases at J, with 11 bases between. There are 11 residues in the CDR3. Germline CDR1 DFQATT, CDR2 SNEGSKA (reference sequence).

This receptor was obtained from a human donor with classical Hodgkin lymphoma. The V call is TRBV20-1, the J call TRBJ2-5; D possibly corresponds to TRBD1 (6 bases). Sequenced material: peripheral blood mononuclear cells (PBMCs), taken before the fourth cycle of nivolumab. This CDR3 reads CSNGQSETQYF. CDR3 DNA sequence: TGCAGTAACGGACAGTCAGAGACCCAGTACTTC.